The sequence of this TCR beta chain was determined in a study of blood T cells in healthy people across ages. Overall study results and limits: Those diversity estimates obtained from one million T cells were thought to be underestimates.

Whenever a sample was processed, at least 7 million PBMCs were isolated. The V end was cut by 2 bases, the J end by 3 bases, with 8 bases between. The CDR3 consists of 15 residues. Germline-derived CDR1 and CDR2 are LGHNA and YNFKEQ. A J-beta primer mix and a sample-barcoded 5' primer were used in a second PCR of about 7 to 12 cycles. Each cDNA molecule was tagged by a template-switch adaptor that had 12 random nucleotides. Per sample, CDR3-containing paired-end reads numbered at least 2.5 million. Each CDR3 protein gets one entry after TCRdb re-called the 5' RACE reads with MiXCR. This table holds about 1.4 million distinct CDR3 sequences, approximately 59% found once. As concerns this clonotype: What it binds is not known.

The sequence was collected from a man aged 18-30 years in good health. The sequencing input was blood. The V call is TRBV4-2, the J call TRBJ1-6; D is undetermined. CDR3: CASSQIPVYNSPLHF. CDR3 nucleotides: TGTGCCAGCAGCCAAATCCCGGTCTATAATTCACCCCTCCACTTT.